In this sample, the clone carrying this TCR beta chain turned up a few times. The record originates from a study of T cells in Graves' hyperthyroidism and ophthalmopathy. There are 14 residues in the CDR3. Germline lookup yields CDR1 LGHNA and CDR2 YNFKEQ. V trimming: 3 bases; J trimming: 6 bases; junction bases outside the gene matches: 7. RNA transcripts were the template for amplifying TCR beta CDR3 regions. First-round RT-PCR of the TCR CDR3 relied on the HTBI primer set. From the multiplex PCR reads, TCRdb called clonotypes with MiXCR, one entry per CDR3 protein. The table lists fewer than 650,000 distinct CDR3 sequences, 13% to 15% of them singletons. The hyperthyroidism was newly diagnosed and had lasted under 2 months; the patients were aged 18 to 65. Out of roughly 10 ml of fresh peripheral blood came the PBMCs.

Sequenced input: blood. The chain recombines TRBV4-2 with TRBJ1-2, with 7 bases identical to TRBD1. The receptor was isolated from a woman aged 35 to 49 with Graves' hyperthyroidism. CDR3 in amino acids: CASSHTGTADGYTF. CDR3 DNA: TGTGCCAGCAGCCACACAGGGACAGCTGATGGCTACACCTTC.